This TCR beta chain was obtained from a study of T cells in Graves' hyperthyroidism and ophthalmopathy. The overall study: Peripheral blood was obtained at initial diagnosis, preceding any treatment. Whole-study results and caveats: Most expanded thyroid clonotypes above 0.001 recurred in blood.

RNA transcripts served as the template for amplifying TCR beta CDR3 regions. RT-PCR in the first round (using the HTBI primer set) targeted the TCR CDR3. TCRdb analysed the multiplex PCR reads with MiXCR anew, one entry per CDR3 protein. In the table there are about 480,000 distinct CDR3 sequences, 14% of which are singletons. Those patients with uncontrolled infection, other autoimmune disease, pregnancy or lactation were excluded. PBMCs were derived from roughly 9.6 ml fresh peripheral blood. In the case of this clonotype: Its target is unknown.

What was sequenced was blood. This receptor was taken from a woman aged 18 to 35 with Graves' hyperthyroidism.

For the CDR3, the DNA is TGTGCCAGTAGTATCTCGGCTGGGGGCAATCAGCCCCAGCATTTT. This encodes CASSISAGGNQPQHF. The chain uses TRBV19 and TRBJ1-5; D remains unclear. CDR3 size: 15 residues. The V end lost 3 bases, the J end lost 2 bases, and 11 bases lay between the germline ends. Looked up from germline, CDR1 is LNHDA and CDR2 is SQIVND (reference sequence).